The next 30 T cell receptor beta chains were all read from a single sample in a study of a mutant IDH1 vaccine in newly diagnosed glioma. Here immunoSEQ multiplex PCR was the method, and the copy in TCRdb shows in-frame clones only, minus some. Among around 42,000 clones, 80% to 90% were seen once, and the ten largest hold over 1.5%. These receptors have no identified antigens. Documented time point: week 5, during vaccination. Vaccinated patients received 300 ug of mutant IDH1 20-mer peptide per dose, with topical imiquimod. The sequencing used PBMCs, collected from a glioma patient whose treatment included an IDH1 peptide vaccine. The receptors originated from a man aged 40-50 years with glioma.

The chain has TRBV18 and TRBJ2-7, with D maybe TRBD2 (6 bases). Germline-derived CDR1 and CDR2 are KGHSH and LQKENI. This CDR3 region has 13 residues. Trimming cost V 0 bases and J 6 bases, with 9 bases left between them. The CDR3 DNA follows: TGTGCCAGCTCACCACCGGCGGGAACCGAGCAGTACTTC. Protein sequence: CASSPPAGTEQYF.

The gene calls are TRBV7-8 and TRBJ2-4, with 9 bases that match TRBD1. The V gene end was trimmed by 7 bases and the J gene end by 7 bases; junction bases not matched to a gene: 8. The CDR3 length is 14 residues. Looked up from germline, CDR1 is SGHVS and CDR2 is FQNEAQ. CDR3 sequence reads: CASNQGQGGNIQYF. CDR3 coding DNA: TGTGCCAGCAACCAGGGACAGGGTGGCAACATTCAGTACTTC. Looking up the rest from reference TRBV7-8 and TRBJ2-4 gives the full variable domain: GAGVSQSPRYKVAKRGQDVALRCDPISGHVSLFWYQQALGQGPEFLTYFQNEAQLDKSGLPSDRFFAERPEGSVSTLKIQRTQQEDSAVYLCASNQGQGGNIQYFGAGTRLSVL.

The CDR3, as DNA: TGTGCCAGCAGCTTAGGCGTCGGGGGAGGCGGGGAGACCCAGTACTTC. This translates into CASSLGVGGGGETQYF. V is TRBV7-2 and J is TRBJ2-5; D is possibly TRBD2 (6 bases). Between the trimmed V and J ends, which lost 1 base and 5 bases, there was a span of 17 bases. The CDR3 runs to 16 residues. CDR1 SGHTA and CDR2 FQGNSA come from the germline V gene.

The V call is TRBV5-6, the J call TRBJ2-7; possibly TRBD2 for D (7 bases). The CDR3 is made up of 15 amino acids. Trimming took 3 bases from V and 4 from J, leaving 17 bases between them. Germline V gene data show CDR1 as SGHDT and CDR2 as YYEEEE. CDR3 residues: CASSWTGRGAYEQYF. The CDR3 region has the DNA TGTGCCAGCAGCTGGACGGGACGGGGGGCTTACGAGCAGTACTTC.

Details on this clone: Additional DNA sequences in this sample encode the identical CDR3. The genes are TRBV4-2 and TRBJ2-7; no clear D gene. V was clipped by 0 bases and J by 4 bases, with 4 bases between them. This CDR3 region has 12 residues. Germline CDR1 LGHNA, CDR2 YNFKEQ. CDR3 bases: TGTGCCAGCAGCCAAGAGGGATACGAGCAGTACTTC. Translating it yields CASSQEGYEQYF.

The chain has TRBV14 and TRBJ2-1; TRBD2 matches at 9 bases. There are 14 residues in the CDR3. Germline CDR1 SGHDN, CDR2 FVKESK. Germline trimming cut 9 bases from V and 8 bases from J; bases unmatched to any gene: 11. The CDR3 here is CASQGTSRFDEQFF. Written as DNA, the CDR3 is TGTGCCAGTCAGGGGACTAGCCGTTTCGATGAGCAGTTCTTC.

This clone occurred a few times. The V call is TRBV11-2, the J call TRBJ1-5; D call uncertain. The CDR3 has 14 residues. Trimming cost V 5 bases and J 0 bases, with 8 bases left between them. Germline CDR1 SGHAT, CDR2 FQNNGV. The chain's CDR3 is CASSPFNSNQPQHF. CDR3 nucleotides: TGTGCCAGCAGCCCGTTCAATAGCAATCAGCCCCAGCATTTT.

V is TRBV19 and J is TRBJ2-7; tentatively, D is TRBD1 (6 bases). V dropped 5 bases and J dropped 2 bases, with 13 bases sitting between them. Germline V gene lookup returns CDR1 LNHDA and CDR2 SQIVND (reference sequence). This CDR3 has 14 amino acids. The CDR3 DNA reads TGTGCCAGTAGTCCCCGACAGGCCCCCTACGAGCAGTACTTC. It codes for CASSPRQAPYEQYF.

This clone was recorded only once. The V call is TRBV7-6, the J call TRBJ2-5; TRBD1 agrees at 11 bases. This CDR3 contains 15 residues. V was clipped by 3 bases and J by 2 bases; unmatched bases: 2. Germline CDR1 and CDR2: SGHVS and FNYEAQ. Here the CDR3 reads CASSFGQGAQETQYF. DNA of the CDR3: TGTGCCAGCAGCTTCGGACAGGGGGCACAAGAGACCCAGTACTTC. Full variable domain (outside the CDR3, taken from reference TRBV7-6 and TRBJ2-5): GAGVSQSPRYKVTKRGQDVALRCDPISGHVSLYWYRQALGQGPEFLTYFNYEAQQDKSGLPNDRFSAERPEGSISTLTIQRTEQRDSAMYRCASSFGQGAQETQYFGPGTRLLVL.

V and J are TRBV6-4 and TRBJ2-3; D remains unclear. The CDR3 is 13 residues long. V lost 5 bases and J lost 6, with 12 bases in between. The V gene's germline CDR1 is MRHNA and CDR2 SNTAGT. The CDR3 DNA reads TGTGCCAGCAGTAAACGTACTGAGGATACGCAGTATTTT. It encodes CASSKRTEDTQYF.

This sequence joins TRBV6-5 and TRBJ2-1; 9 bases are shared with TRBD2. The germline gives CDR1 MNHEY, CDR2 SVGAGI. The V gene end was trimmed by 5 bases and the J gene end by 4 bases; junction bases not matched to a gene: 6. CDR3 length equals 15 residues. CDR3 amino acids: CASSTGTSRYNEQFF. CDR3 nucleotide sequence: TGTGCCAGCAGTACCGGGACTAGCAGATACAATGAGCAGTTCTTC.

This chain connects TRBV7-2 to TRBJ2-5, with TRBD2 identical over 11 bases. This CDR3 spans 15 amino acids. The germline V gene encodes CDR1 SGHTA and CDR2 FQGNSA. Unmatched junction bases numbered 5, after V lost 3 bases and J lost 5 bases. CDR3 DNA sequence: TGTGCCAGCAGCTTTGTAGCGGGAGGGTGGGAGACCCAGTACTTC. This codes for CASSFVAGGWETQYF. Complete variable domain (other parts from reference TRBV7-2 and TRBJ2-5): GAGVSQSPSNKVTEKGKDVELRCDPISGHTALYWYRQSLGQGLEFLIYFQGNSAPDKSGLPSDRFSAERTGGSVSTLTIQRTQQEDSAVYLCASSFVAGGWETQYFGPGTRLLVL.

The V gene is TRBV19, the J gene TRBJ2-1, with TRBD2 identical over 11 bases. Trimming at V came to 5 bases and at J to 6 bases, leaving 12 bases not matched to a gene. Germline V gene sequence: CDR1 LNHDA, CDR2 SQIVND (reference sequence). The CDR3 contains 17 residues. The CDR3 loop reads CASSSSTSGKEVNEQFF. The CDR3 DNA reads as TGTGCCAGTAGTTCCTCGACTAGCGGGAAGGAAGTCAATGAGCAGTTCTTC.

This chain joins TRBV5-1 and TRBJ2-7, with D possibly matching TRBD1 (6 bases). The V end lost 4 bases, the J end lost 0 bases, and 8 bases lay between the germline ends. The CDR3 consists of 13 residues. Germline lookup yields CDR1 SGHRS and CDR2 YFSETQ. CDR3 nucleotide sequence: TGCGCCAGCAGCCCAGGGGACTCCTACGAGCAGTACTTC. This translates into CASSPGDSYEQYF.

The rearrangement links TRBV18 to TRBJ2-5; D call uncertain. CDR1 is KGHSH and CDR2 is LQKENI in the germline V gene. Trimming took 3 bases from V and 4 from J, leaving 21 bases between them. CDR3 size: 17 residues. CDR3 sequence reads: CASSPNRQQARLETQYF. The CDR3 nucleotides read TGTGCCAGCTCACCGAATCGGCAGCAGGCAAGACTAGAGACCCAGTACTTC.

This clone was counted between two and nine times. The J gene is TRBJ1-4, the V gene TRBV28; D gene unclear. Trimming took 2 bases from V and 5 from J, leaving 9 bases between them. Per the germline V gene, CDR1 is MDHEN and CDR2 is SYDVKM. This CDR3 has 14 residues. The CDR3 DNA reads TGTGCCAGCAGTTTAGGCGTACGAAATGAAAAACTGTTTTTT. Translated, it gives CASSLGVRNEKLFF.

V gene TRBV14 combines with J gene TRBJ2-2, with 7 nucleotides matching TRBD2. Germline CDR1 is SGHDN and CDR2 is FVKESK. The V gene end was trimmed by 2 bases and the J gene end by 0 bases; junction bases not matched to a gene: 9. The CDR3 loop spans 18 amino acids. The CDR3 bases are TGTGCCAGCAGCCAATATCCGGCCCTAGCGGCGAACACCGGGGAGCTGTTTTTT. Translated, it gives CASSQYPALAANTGELFF.

This chain joins TRBV19 and TRBJ2-1, with 8 bases fitting TRBD2. The CDR3 runs to 17 residues. With 3 bases clipped from V and 1 base from J, the junction kept 8 bases outside the gene matches. Germline loops: CDR1 LNHDA, CDR2 SQIVND (reference sequence). The CDR3 DNA reads TGTGCCAGTAGTATGTCTGGGAGCGGGAGATCCTACAATGAGCAGTTCTTC. Amino acids: CASSMSGSGRSYNEQFF.

The V and J genes are TRBV27 and TRBJ1-5; TRBD1 matches at 9 bases. The CDR3 covers 13 residues. The germline CDR1 and CDR2 sequences are MNHEY and SMNVEV (reference sequence). Trimming removed 3 bases from V and 7 bases from J; junction bases left unmatched: 1. For the CDR3, the DNA is TGTGCCAGCAGTTTGACAGGGGGGCAGCCCCAGCATTTT. It encodes CASSLTGGQPQHF.

This chain connects TRBV6-5 to TRBJ2-5; D may be TRBD1 (5 bases). The DNA matches TRBJ2-7 better at its end, which makes the J call doubtful. Per the germline V gene, CDR1 is MNHEY and CDR2 is SVGAGI. The CDR3 sequence is 15 residues long. CDR3 amino acids: CASSYGQGGAYEQYF. The CDR3 DNA reads TGTGCCAGCAGTTATGGCCAGGGTGGGGCCTACGAGCAGTACTTC.

This clone was seen a few times. The chain is built from TRBV5-1 and TRBJ1-1, with no clear D. The CDR3 covers 14 residues. Germline V gene sequence: CDR1 SGHRS, CDR2 YFSETQ. V lost 6 bases and J 2 bases, leaving 14 bases between the germline ends. The CDR3 DNA reads as TGCGCCAGCACAGCCACCACCACAAACACTGAAGCTTTCTTT. Its protein product is CASTATTTNTEAFF.

The chain uses TRBV7-2 and TRBJ1-5, with D unclear. V dropped 1 base and J dropped 0 bases, with 7 bases sitting between them. Germline CDR1 and CDR2: SGHTA and FQGNSA. This CDR3 has 15 residues. Here the CDR3 DNA reads TGTGCCAGCAGCTTAGGAGGATCTAGCAATCAGCCCCAGCATTTT. This gives the protein CASSLGGSSNQPQHF. The variable domain in full, completed from reference TRBV7-2 and TRBJ1-5, reads GAGVSQSPSNKVTEKGKDVELRCDPISGHTALYWYRQSLGQGLEFLIYFQGNSAPDKSGLPSDRFSAERTGGSVSTLTIQRTQQEDSAVYLCASSLGGSSNQPQHFGDGTRLSIL.

The chain links TRBV21-1 to TRBJ2-5; TRBD2 is taken as the D call from the table, unchecked against the DNA. TRBV21-1 corresponds to a pseudogene. The CDR3 runs 16 residues. CDR3 loop: CASSLATGRGKETQYF. CDR3 DNA sequence: TGTGCCAGCTCCCTAGCGACGGGAAGGGGAAAAGAGACCCAGTACTTC.

The rearrangement links TRBV6-5 to TRBJ2-3; either TRBD1 or TRBD2 may supply D (7 bases each). Trimming removed 5 bases at V and 5 bases at J, with 17 bases between. The germline V gene has CDR1 MNHEY and CDR2 SVGAGI. The CDR3 length is 15 residues. DNA of the CDR3: TGTGCCAGCAGTCAGGGGGGGAGAAACAGAGATACGCAGTATTTT. Protein sequence: CASSQGGRNRDTQYF.

This rearrangement joins TRBV7-8 to TRBJ1-5; the D is unclear. CDR1 is SGHVS and CDR2 is FQNEAQ in the germline V gene. Trimming left V 2 bases short and J 5 bases short, with 13 bases between. The CDR3 covers 15 residues. CDR3 sequence (DNA): TGTGCCAGCAGCTTAAGTGCAGGTCCTCATCAGCCCCAGCATTTT. As protein: CASSLSAGPHQPQHF.

The V gene is TRBV28, the J gene TRBJ1-2, with no clear D. V lost 6 bases to trimming and J lost 4 bases, with 12 bases between them. This CDR3 is built from 13 residues. CDR1 is MDHEN and CDR2 is SYDVKM in the germline V gene. The CDR3 here is CASSLNRAYGYTF. For the CDR3, the DNA is TGTGCCAGCAGCCTGAATAGAGCCTATGGCTACACCTTC.

V usage is TRBV10-3 and J usage is TRBJ2-7; D may be TRBD1 (6 bases). Trimming took off 6 bases at V and 2 bases at J, with 8 bases between the two ends. Per germline, CDR1 ENHRY and CDR2 SYGVKD. The CDR3 loop spans 12 amino acids. CDR3 loop: CAIRDSTYEQYF. The CDR3 coding sequence is TGTGCCATCAGGGACAGTACCTACGAGCAGTACTTC.

The chain is built from TRBV19 and TRBJ2-7; D ambiguous. The CDR3 length is 11 residues. Deletions cut 1 base from V and 6 bases from J, with 4 bases between. CDR1 is LNHDA, CDR2 SQIVND, per germline (reference sequence). The CDR3 sequence: CASSIGAEQYF. The CDR3 DNA reads TGTGCCAGTAGTATAGGGGCCGAGCAGTACTTC.

J is TRBJ2-4 and V is TRBV19; 9 bases align to TRBD1. J lost 4 bases, V lost 2 bases, and 6 bases had no gene match. CDR1 is LNHDA, CDR2 SQIVND, per germline (reference sequence). CDR3 length: 16 residues. CDR3 sequence reads: CASSITTGGEKNIQYF. The CDR3 DNA reads TGTGCCAGTAGTATAACAACAGGGGGCGAGAAAAACATTCAGTACTTC.

V is TRBV6-1 and J is TRBJ1-1; D gene unclear. Trimming left V 4 bases short and J 5 bases short, with 23 bases between. The CDR3 contains 17 residues. Germline CDR1 MNHNS, CDR2 SASEGT. CDR3 sequence reads: CASSVNAFDKGWTEAFF. The CDR3 coding sequence is TGTGCCAGCAGTGTTAATGCTTTCGATAAGGGTTGGACTGAAGCTTTCTTT.